The subject of this entry is one TCR beta chain. This entry belongs to a study of blood T cell repertoires in COVID-19. Per the authors' pipeline: Amplification with reference gene primers provided the estimates of nucleated cell counts. Assay used: immunoSEQ multiplex PCR; TCRdb lists only in-frame clones, some missing. The V and J calls and clone size are taken from that table; D and trimming were inferred from the DNA. This table has 120,000 to 150,000 clones, 80% to 90% appearing once. The CDR3 spans 13 residues. The V gene end was trimmed by 8 bases and the J gene end by 7 bases; junction bases not matched to a gene: 10.

The chain carries TRBV12-3 or TRBV12-4 and TRBJ1-1; TRBD1 matches 7 bases. Material for sequencing was peripheral blood. This TCR derives from a woman in her sixties or seventies with COVID-19, enrolled during active disease. CDR3 DNA: TGTGCCAGCTCCCTCGACAGGGAAGGTGAAGCTTTCTTT. This encodes CASSLDREGEAFF.